One sample yielded the 14 T cell receptor beta chains listed below, sequenced in a study of response to subunit inactivated influenza vaccine. MiXCR was run by TCRdb on the RT-PCR reads, yielding one entry per CDR3 protein. The data contain more than 700,000 distinct CDR3 sequences, 21% of them singletons. Sequenced here: PBMCs from blood, sampled 5 days after vaccination. Receptor source: a man aged 50 to 60 who received an inactivated influenza vaccine.

This clonotype showed up just a few times. The genes are TRBV29-1 and TRBJ2-5, with a tentative D call TRBD1 (5 bases). Trimming took off 7 bases at V and 2 bases at J, with 14 bases between the two ends. The CDR3 sequence is 13 residues long. Germline V lookup: CDR1 SQVTM, CDR2 ANQGSEA. The CDR3 nucleotides read TGCAGCGGGTGGGGTCCAGGGCAAGAGACCCAGTACTTC. Its protein product is CSGWGPGQETQYF. Looking up the rest from reference TRBV29-1 and TRBJ2-5 gives the full variable domain: SAVISQKPSRDICQRGTSLTIQCQVDSQVTMMFWYRQQPGQSLTLIATANQGSEATYESGFVIDKFPISRPNLTFSTLTVSNMSPEDSSIYLCSGWGPGQETQYFGPGTRLLVL.

This clonotype was detected a few times. This chain connects TRBV10-3 to TRBJ2-7; possibly TRBD2 for D (5 bases). Trimming took 4 bases from V and 2 from J, leaving 33 bases between them. The CDR3 sequence is 21 residues long. Per the germline V gene, CDR1 is ENHRY and CDR2 is SYGVKD. CDR3 nucleotide sequence: TGTGCCATCAGTGGAATATCTACTAGACCAAGCAATGGGCCTTCAACCTACGAGCAGTACTTC. Protein sequence: CAISGISTRPSNGPSTYEQYF.

Only a few counts were recorded for this clonotype. The CDR3 nucleotides are TGTGCCAGCAGCTTCGGTCTCTACCACACAGATACGCAGTATTTT. This translates into CASSFGLYHTDTQYF. V is TRBV7-9 and J is TRBJ2-3; D is unclear. This CDR3 has 15 residues. V lost 3 bases and J 2 bases, leaving 12 bases between the germline ends. The germline V gene has CDR1 SEHNR and CDR2 FQNEAQ (reference sequence).

The V call is TRBV12-3 or TRBV12-4, the J call TRBJ1-1; no definite D call. V was pared by 2 bases and J by 1 base, with 8 bases between. The CDR3 is made up of 14 amino acids. CDR3 in amino acids: CASSLSAGNTEAFF. DNA for the CDR3: TGTGCCAGCAGTTTATCTGCCGGGAACACTGAAGCTTTCTTT.

This clonotype was seen only a few times. The chain has TRBV5-1 and TRBJ2-1; 8 bases are shared with TRBD1. V gave up 4 bases and J gave up 4 bases; unmatched junction bases: 13. The CDR3 runs to 17 residues. Germline values: CDR1 SGHRS, CDR2 YFSETQ. The DNA for the CDR3 is TGCGCCAGCAGCCCCGGACCGGGACAGGACAAGTACAATGAGCAGTTCTTC. Protein: CASSPGPGQDKYNEQFF.

The chain uses TRBV29-1 and TRBJ2-1, with a tentative D call TRBD1 (5 bases). The CDR3 contains 15 residues. The ends were cut back, 4 bases at V and 2 bases at J, with 15 bases in the middle. Germline V gene data show CDR1 as SQVTM and CDR2 as ANQGSEA. The CDR3: CSVVKGSHAYNEQFF. DNA for the CDR3: TGCAGCGTTGTCAAGGGGTCCCATGCCTACAATGAGCAGTTCTTC.

V gene TRBV20-1 combines with J gene TRBJ1-6; a weak D match, TRBD1 (6 bases). Germline V CDR1 and CDR2: DFQATT, SNEGSKA (reference sequence). The CDR3 length is 14 residues. The V end lost 2 bases, the J end lost 13 bases, and 18 bases lay between the germline ends. CDR3 coding DNA: TGCAGTGCTAGACTTGGGACCCTAGGGGGGCCCCTCCACTTT. This sequence encodes CSARLGTLGGPLHF.

The V gene is TRBV3-1, the J gene TRBJ1-4, with no clear D. CDR3 length: 17 amino acids. The ends were cut back, 4 bases at V and 0 bases at J, with 15 bases in the middle. Germline CDR1 is LGHDT and CDR2 is YNNKEL (reference sequence). The CDR3: CASSLRGVSATNEKLFF. The CDR3, as DNA: TGTGCCAGCAGCCTCCGTGGAGTCTCTGCAACTAATGAAAAACTGTTTTTT. The variable domain in full, completed from reference TRBV3-1 and TRBJ1-4, reads DTAVSQTPKYLVTQMGNDKSIKCEQNLGHDTMYWYKQDSKKFLKIMFSYNNKELIINETVPNRFSPKSPDKAHLNLHINSLELGDSAVYFCASSLRGVSATNEKLFFGSGTQLSVL.

Remarks on this clonotype: This may arise from a read error, as a much more abundant clone is one base away. The chain has TRBV12-3 or TRBV12-4 and TRBJ2-7; 9 positions match TRBD2. The CDR3 loop spans 14 amino acids. This CDR3 reads CASRTGTSIYEQNF. The CDR3 nucleotides read TGTGCCAGCAGGACCGGGACTAGCATCTACGAGCAGAACTTC.

This clonotype appeared a few times. The chain joins TRBV20-1 to TRBJ2-5; TRBD2 aligns across 9 bases. Germline CDR1 is DFQATT and CDR2 is SNEGSKA (reference sequence). The CDR3 has 14 residues. Trimming took 2 bases from V and 5 from J; bases not matched to a gene: 6. CDR3 nucleotides: TGCAGTGCTAGAAGAGCGGGGGGAGAGGAGACCCAGTACTTC. Residues: CSARRAGGEETQYF.

J is TRBJ2-2 and V is TRBV12-3 or TRBV12-4; TRBD1 might be the D (6 bases). The V end lost 7 bases, the J end lost 3 bases, and 15 bases lay between the germline ends. The CDR3 is 15 residues long. DNA for the CDR3: TGTGCCAGCACCCACAGGGAGAAGTACACCGGGGAGCTGTTTTTT. Its translation is CASTHREKYTGELFF.

This clonotype turned up a few times. This rearrangement joins TRBV20-1 to TRBJ2-5; TRBD2 matches at 15 bases. From germline, CDR1 is DFQATT and CDR2 SNEGSKA (reference sequence). The CDR3 consists of 19 residues. V was clipped by 4 bases and J by 2 bases; unmatched bases: 14. The DNA for the CDR3 is TGCAGTGCTACTAATTATGGACTAGCGGGGGGGCCTCGGCAAGAGACCCAGTACTTC. Protein product: CSATNYGLAGGPRQETQYF.

This clonotype has only a few counts. The chain joins TRBV11-1 to TRBJ2-1; TRBD1 agrees at 12 bases. Germline V CDR1 and CDR2: SGHAT, FQDESV (reference sequence). The CDR3 has 18 amino acids. Losses at the gene ends were 5 bases for V and 6 bases for J; bases not matched to a gene: 14. Here the CDR3 reads CASSPGTGGRSASNEQFF. CDR3 bases: TGTGCCAGCAGCCCCGGGACAGGGGGCCGCAGCGCGTCCAATGAGCAGTTCTTC.

This clonotype was observed a handful of times. The rearrangement joins TRBV9 to TRBJ2-7; unclear D gene. Germline CDR1 and CDR2: SGDLS and YYNGEE. The CDR3 consists of 14 residues. V was cut by 4 bases and J by 0 bases, with 11 bases left in between. As DNA, the CDR3 is TGTGCCAGCAGCCGAGGACCGAACTCCTACGAGCAGTACTTC. Its translation is CASSRGPNSYEQYF.